The 15 T cell receptor beta chains listed next were all sequenced from one sample in a study of lymphopenia after photon versus proton radiotherapy. The table came from immunoSEQ multiplex PCR; TCRdb's copy has only in-frame clones and leaves some out. The sample includes 70,000 or so clones, around 90% of them seen just once. The material was peripheral blood, obtained from a patient treated with photon-based radiotherapy. The receptors come from a woman aged 40 to 50 with cholangiocarcinoma.

The chain couples TRBV7-9 to TRBJ1-4; 7 bases agree with TRBD1. Germline values: CDR1 SEHNR, CDR2 FQNEAQ (reference sequence). V gave up 5 bases and J gave up 5 bases; unmatched junction bases: 11. This CDR3 spans 16 amino acids. The CDR3 coding sequence is TGTGCCAGCAGCGCAATTACAGGGGTCGAGAATGAAAAACTGTTTTTT. Translation: CASSAITGVENEKLFF.

This clone was found a few times. The chain couples TRBV27 to TRBJ1-6, with 8 bases identical to TRBD1. The germline V gene has CDR1 MNHEY and CDR2 SMNVEV (reference sequence). With 5 bases clipped from V and 10 bases from J, the junction kept 7 bases outside the gene matches. The length of the CDR3 is 14 residues. CDR3 DNA: TGTGCCAGCAGTGAGACAGGGGTTAGGTCACCCCTCCACTTT. Translating gives CASSETGVRSPLHF.

The rearrangement uses TRBV2 and TRBJ1-1; D not resolved. The V gene lost 3 bases and the J gene lost 3 bases, with 8 bases spanning the gap. Germline V gene data show CDR1 as SNHLY and CDR2 as FYNNEI. CDR3 size: 13 residues. The CDR3 reads CASSEHKYTEAFF. The CDR3 bases are TGTGCCAGCAGTGAGCACAAGTACACTGAAGCTTTCTTT. The entire variable domain, with the rest obtained from reference TRBV2 and TRBJ1-1, is as follows: EPEVTQTPSHQVTQMGQEVILRCVPISNHLYFYWYRQILGQKVEFLVSFYNNEISEKSEIFDDQFSVERPDGSNFTLKIRSTKLEDSAMYFCASSEHKYTEAFFGQGTRLTVV.

This clone has more than one count but fewer than ten. The chain links TRBV4-1 to TRBJ1-5; D is uncertain. V lost 1 base and J lost 7, with 14 bases in between. Per germline, CDR1 MGHRA and CDR2 YSYEKL. The CDR3 has 15 amino acids. The CDR3 is CASSQVWREGQPQHF. Here the CDR3 DNA reads TGCGCCAGCAGCCAAGTGTGGAGGGAAGGACAGCCCCAGCATTTT.

A few counts support this clone. J is TRBJ1-1 and V is TRBV29-1, with D possibly matching TRBD1 (6 bases). The V end lost 8 bases, the J end lost 3 bases, and 16 bases lay between the germline ends. Germline CDR1 SQVTM, CDR2 ANQGSEA. CDR3 length: 13 residues. For the CDR3, the DNA is TGCAGCCTCACTTACAGGGTTGACACTGAAGCTTTCTTT. This encodes CSLTYRVDTEAFF.

In its sample, this clone was seen once. This chain connects TRBV2 to TRBJ2-7; tentatively, D is TRBD2 (5 bases). The V end lost 8 bases, the J end lost 0 bases, and 11 bases lay between the germline ends. The length of the CDR3 is 13 residues. CDR1 SNHLY and CDR2 FYNNEI come from the germline V gene. CDR3 loop: CASLSGSSYEQYF. In DNA form, the CDR3 reads TGTGCCAGCCTCAGCGGTAGCTCCTACGAGCAGTACTTC.

The V call is TRBV6-5, the J call TRBJ1-5, with D possibly TRBD1 on 5 matching bases. This CDR3 is 14 amino acids long. Germline CDR1 is MNHEY and CDR2 is SVGAGI. V gave up 7 bases and J gave up 8 bases, with 18 bases separating them. The CDR3 protein is CASKRSREGEPQHF. CDR3 DNA sequence: TGTGCCAGCAAGAGGTCCAGGGAAGGTGAGCCCCAGCATTTT.

The chain links TRBV5-4 to TRBJ1-5, with D uncertain. V dropped 0 bases and J dropped 0 bases, with 7 bases sitting between them. This CDR3 is 15 amino acids long. The germline CDR1 and CDR2 sequences are SGHNT and YYREEE (reference sequence). The CDR3 loop reads CASSLGGTSNQPQHF. DNA for the CDR3: TGTGCCAGCAGCTTGGGGGGTACTAGCAATCAGCCCCAGCATTTT.

The chain combines TRBV7-8 with TRBJ1-2; 8 nucleotides line up with TRBD1. V shed 2 bases, J shed 4 bases, and the junction held 6 bases outside the gene matches. The CDR3 spans 15 residues. Per germline, CDR1 SGHVS and CDR2 FQNEAQ. The DNA for the CDR3 is TGTGCCAGCAGCTTAAGTCAGGGGGCGGTCTATGGCTACACCTTC. Translation: CASSLSQGAVYGYTF.

The chain employs TRBV5-1 and TRBJ2-7; 7 nucleotides align to TRBD1. This CDR3 is 16 amino acids long. The V and J ends lost 1 base and 0 bases, in that order; junction bases with no gene match: 7. CDR1 is SGHRS, CDR2 YFSETQ, per germline. The DNA for the CDR3 is TGCGCCAGCAGCTTGACCCCGACAGGGAGCTCCTACGAGCAGTACTTC. As protein: CASSLTPTGSSYEQYF.

This rearrangement joins TRBV4-2 to TRBJ2-3; D perhaps matches TRBD1 (5 bases). Between the trimmed V and J ends, which lost 5 bases and 5 bases, there was a span of 20 bases. The CDR3 covers 16 residues. Germline CDR1 and CDR2: LGHNA and YNFKEQ. The CDR3 DNA follows: TGTGCCAGCAGCAACTTCGACAGTGGGCTGGGAGATACGCAGTATTTT. Translation gives CASSNFDSGLGDTQYF.

The rearrangement uses TRBV7-3 and TRBJ2-1, with D possibly TRBD2 on 6 matching bases. The CDR3 consists of 13 residues. Germline lookup yields CDR1 SGHTA and CDR2 FQGTGA. Between the trimmed V and J ends, which lost 4 bases and 9 bases, there was a span of 13 bases. The CDR3 loop reads CASSSSSSGEQFF. As DNA, the CDR3 is TGTGCCAGCAGCTCGAGTAGTAGCGGTGAGCAGTTCTTC.

The V gene is TRBV27, the J gene TRBJ1-4; D might be TRBD1 (6 bases). The length of the CDR3 is 15 residues. V was shortened by 7 bases and J by 4 bases, with 16 bases between the two germline ends. CDR1 and CDR2 from the germline V gene are MNHEY and SMNVEV (reference sequence). CDR3 loop: CASTMRGEGNEKLFF. Here the CDR3 DNA reads TGTGCCAGCACCATGAGGGGGGAGGGTAATGAAAAACTGTTTTTT. Full variable domain (rest looked up from reference TRBV27 and TRBJ1-4): EAQVTQNPRYLITVTGKKLTVTCSQNMNHEYMSWYRQDPGLGLRQIYYSMNVEVTDKGDVPEGYKVSRKEKRNFPLILESPSPNQTSLYFCASTMRGEGNEKLFFGSGTQLSVL.

The chain employs TRBV27 and TRBJ2-3; D possibly corresponds to TRBD1 (5 bases). Germline loops: CDR1 MNHEY, CDR2 SMNVEV (reference sequence). Trimming cost V 1 base and J 1 base, with 12 bases left between them. This CDR3 is 16 amino acids long. CDR3 in DNA: TGTGCCAGCAGTTTATGGCAGGGAACAGGCACAGATACGCAGTATTTT. Encoded protein: CASSLWQGTGTDTQYF.

The V call is TRBV13, the J call TRBJ1-2; 9 bases line up with TRBD1. V trimming: 3 bases; J trimming: 7 bases; junction bases outside the gene matches: 6. Germline CDR1 reads PRHDT; CDR2 reads FYEKMQ (reference sequence). This CDR3 region has 14 residues. The CDR3 bases are TGTGCCAGCAGCTTCGAACAGGGGGCGCGTGGCTACACCTTC. Translation: CASSFEQGARGYTF.